What follows are 14 T cell receptor beta chains derived from one specimen sequenced in a study of T cell responses to AZD1222 COVID-19 vaccine. Assay used: immunoSEQ multiplex PCR; TCRdb lists only in-frame clones, some missing. Among fewer than 150,000 clones listed, under 85% were seen once. The specimen was peripheral blood, collected on day 0 of AZD1222 vaccination. The receptors come from an adult in good health.

This chain links TRBV28 with TRBJ2-5; 7 bases are a match to TRBD1. CDR1 is MDHEN, CDR2 SYDVKM, per germline. The V segment lost 7 bases and the J segment 5 bases; nucleotides outside the gene matches: 7. The CDR3 sequence is 13 residues long. CDR3 nucleotide sequence: TGTGCCAGCACCAGACAGGGTCTGGAGACCCAGTACTTC. It encodes CASTRQGLETQYF.

This sequence joins TRBV10-3 and TRBJ1-2, with D unresolved. V dropped 10 bases and J dropped 4 bases, with 13 bases sitting between them. CDR3 size: 12 residues. CDR1 ENHRY and CDR2 SYGVKD come from the germline V gene. The CDR3 protein is CASRTASYGYTF. CDR3 in DNA: TGTGCCAGCCGGACGGCAAGCTATGGCTACACCTTC.

The rearrangement links TRBV19 to TRBJ1-2, with TRBD1 identical over 7 bases. Germline values: CDR1 LNHDA, CDR2 SQIVND (reference sequence). The CDR3 has 13 amino acids. Trimming removed 3 bases from V and 7 bases from J; junction bases left unmatched: 5. In nucleotides, the CDR3 is TGTGCCAGTAGTATCCTCTCAGGGGGTGGCTACACCTTC. The encoded protein is CASSILSGGGYTF.

The chain recombines TRBV18 with TRBJ2-7, with a possible D match to TRBD1 (6 bases). Germline-derived CDR1 and CDR2 are KGHSH and LQKENI. The V and J ends lost 4 bases and 0 bases respectively, with 10 bases between them. The CDR3 covers 14 residues. The CDR3 is CASSHWDNSYEQYF. CDR3 sequence (DNA): TGTGCCAGCTCACACTGGGACAACTCCTACGAGCAGTACTTC.

The J gene is TRBJ2-6, the V gene TRBV29-1; D gene ambiguous. The CDR3 spans 19 residues. Germline assignment: CDR1 SQVTM and CDR2 ANQGSEA. The V end lost 0 bases, the J end lost 0 bases, and 18 bases lay between the germline ends. The CDR3 loop reads CSVEDRSQVFDSGANVLTF. The CDR3 DNA reads TGCAGCGTTGAAGATCGGAGCCAGGTCTTCGACTCTGGGGCCAACGTCCTGACTTTC.

This clone came up once. The chain employs TRBV5-4 and TRBJ2-7, with 7 bases fitting TRBD1. The CDR3 is made up of 13 amino acids. Looked up from germline, CDR1 is SGHNT and CDR2 is YYREEE (reference sequence). V was clipped by 0 bases and J by 6 bases; unmatched bases: 3. CDR3 in amino acids: CASSLDRGREQYF. The CDR3 DNA follows: TGTGCCAGCAGCTTGGACAGGGGTCGCGAGCAGTACTTC.

The rearrangement uses TRBV6-5 and TRBJ2-1, with 10 nucleotides matching TRBD1. CDR3 length: 15 amino acids. After removal of 7 bases from V and 3 bases from J, the junction contained 6 bases not matched to a gene. Germline CDR1 reads MNHEY; CDR2 reads SVGAGI. CDR3 sequence (DNA): TGTGCCAGCACACCGGGACAGGGGATCTACAATGAGCAGTTCTTC. This translates into CASTPGQGIYNEQFF.

This clone was seen a few times. V gene TRBV2 combines with J gene TRBJ1-1; the match to TRBD1 covers 7 bases. Trimming at V came to 9 bases and at J to 1 base, leaving 8 bases not matched to a gene. CDR3 size: 14 residues. The germline gives CDR1 SNHLY, CDR2 FYNNEI. The CDR3 DNA sequence: TGTGCCAGTGGTTCGACAGGGTCGAACACTGAAGCTTTCTTT. This translates into CASGSTGSNTEAFF.

This CDR3 reads CASSTDRGPENEQYF. The CDR3 DNA follows: TGTGCCAGCAGTACCGACAGGGGGCCAGAGAACGAGCAGTACTTC. The chain has TRBV6-5 and TRBJ2-7; 10 positions agree with TRBD1. V lost 5 bases, J lost 5 bases, and 9 bases stayed unmatched. Germline V gene data show CDR1 as MNHEY and CDR2 as SVGAGI. There are 15 residues in the CDR3.

The V call is TRBV19, the J call TRBJ2-2, with D tentatively TRBD1 (5 bases). Germline V gene lookup returns CDR1 LNHDA and CDR2 SQIVND (reference sequence). This CDR3 is built from 14 residues. CDR3 nucleotide sequence: TGTGCAGGCCGGCGACAGATAAACACCGGGGAGCTGTTTTTT. It translates to CAGRRQINTGELFF.

V usage is TRBV28 and J usage is TRBJ1-3, with D unresolved. The V and J ends lost 4 bases and 0 bases respectively, with 7 bases between them. The CDR3 sequence is 14 residues long. Looked up from germline, CDR1 is MDHEN and CDR2 is SYDVKM. CDR3 DNA: TGTGCCAGCAGTTACCAGAACTCTGGAAACACCATATATTTT. It translates to CASSYQNSGNTIYF.

A single count supports this clone. The V call is TRBV5-6, the J call TRBJ1-5, with D possibly being TRBD1 (5 bases). The CDR3 consists of 12 residues. CDR1 is SGHDT, CDR2 YYEEEE, per germline. The ends were cut back, 4 bases at V and 7 bases at J, with 9 bases in the middle. CDR3 coding DNA: TGTGCCAGCAGCAGGGGTGGGCAGCCCCAGCATTTT. It encodes CASSRGGQPQHF.

There are a few counts of this clone. This CDR3 reads CASSFRQAQNTGELFF. Here the CDR3 DNA reads TGTGCCAGCAGCTTCCGACAGGCCCAGAACACCGGGGAGCTGTTTTTT. The chain is built from TRBV7-2 and TRBJ2-2, with D possibly matching TRBD1 (6 bases). V was shortened by 3 bases and J by 1 base, with 12 bases between the two germline ends. The CDR3 covers 16 residues. Germline-derived CDR1 and CDR2 are SGHTA and FQGNSA.

This clone appeared once. This chain connects TRBV28 to TRBJ2-2; 9 bases fit TRBD1. From germline, CDR1 is MDHEN and CDR2 SYDVKM. This CDR3 is 20 amino acids long. Trimming took 2 bases from V and 4 from J; bases not matched to a gene: 17. The DNA for the CDR3 is TGTGCCAGCAGTTTAAATAGGGGGACAGGGACTAAAGATTCCACCGGGGAGCTGTTTTTT. Encoded protein: CASSLNRGTGTKDSTGELFF.